Detailed here is one TCR beta chain. Its antigen remains unknown. Time point: cycle 4 day 1 (C4D1), after more than 5 weeks of nivolumab. Every one of the patients relapsed after autologous stem cell transplantation (brentuximab vedotin exposure was variable). Progressive disease, partial response or complete response was each patient's best response. These data originate in a study of PD-1 blockade in classical Hodgkin lymphoma. There are 18 residues in the CDR3. V shed 4 bases, J shed 2 bases, and the junction held 10 bases outside the gene matches. The germline CDR1 and CDR2 sequences are SGHRS and YFSETQ. Study findings and constraints: Prior to therapy, complete responders displayed diversity much like that of newly diagnosed patients.

TCRdb keeps only in-frame clones here, not all; method: immunoSEQ multiplex PCR. The sample includes 80,000 to 95,000 clones, nearly 85% seen only once; the top ten take over 15%. The input for sequencing was peripheral blood mononuclear cells (PBMCs), taken before the fourth cycle of nivolumab. The chain joins TRBV5-1 to TRBJ2-1, with TRBD2 identical over 12 bases. This TCR was sampled from a human donor with classical Hodgkin lymphoma. For the CDR3, the DNA is TGCGCCAGCAGCGGGGGACTAGCGGGCCTAGGGGCCTACAATGAGCAGTTCTTC. It codes for CASSGGLAGLGAYNEQFF.